The 17 T cell receptor beta chains listed next were all sequenced from one sample in a study of T cell responses to AZD1222 COVID-19 vaccine. Using immunoSEQ multiplex PCR, the repertoire was profiled, and TCRdb retains in-frame clones only, with some absent. The profile shows about 180,000 clones, approximately 86% of them singletons. The specimen was peripheral blood, collected 28 days after the second AZD1222 dose. The receptors originated from an adult who received the AZD1222 COVID-19 vaccine.

This clone was found once. V usage is TRBV9 and J usage is TRBJ2-5; D tentatively fits TRBD1 or TRBD2 (5 bases each). The CDR3 has 16 amino acids. The V gene's germline CDR1 is SGDLS and CDR2 YYNGEE. Trimming pared 4 bases from V and 1 base from J, leaving 17 bases between. For the CDR3, the DNA is TGTGCCAGCAGCAACAATAGAGGGGCTCTCCAAGAGACCCAGTACTTC. It codes for CASSNNRGALQETQYF. Together with reference TRBV9 and TRBJ2-5, the CDR3 gives the full variable domain: DSGVTQTPKHLITATGQRVTLRCSPRSGDLSVYWYQQSLDQGLQFLIQYYNGEERAKGNILERFSAQQFPDLHSELNLSSLELGDSALYFCASSNNRGALQETQYFGPGTRLLVL.

The rearrangement joins TRBV5-1 to TRBJ2-5; TRBD2 might be the D (6 bases). V was cut by 2 bases and J by 5 bases, with 16 bases left in between. The CDR3 runs 15 residues. Germline lookup yields CDR1 SGHRS and CDR2 YFSETQ. The CDR3 loop reads CASSLQLGLAETQYF. The CDR3 DNA reads as TGCGCCAGCAGCTTACAACTGGGACTTGCGGAGACCCAGTACTTC.

V gene TRBV28 combines with J gene TRBJ2-3; 8 nucleotides align to TRBD1. CDR3 length: 15 amino acids. Germline CDR1 reads MDHEN; CDR2 reads SYDVKM. V lost 7 bases, J lost 1 base, and 7 bases stayed unmatched. CDR3 bases: TGTGCCAGCAAGCTACTGACAGGGGGCACAGATACGCAGTATTTT. Protein: CASKLLTGGTDTQYF. The full variable domain, its missing parts supplied by reference TRBV28 and TRBJ2-3, is DVKVTQSSRYLVKRTGEKVFLECVQDMDHENMFWYRQDPGLGLRLIYFSYDVKMKEKGDIPEGYSVSREKKERFSLILESASTNQTSMYLCASKLLTGGTDTQYFGPGTRLTVL.

The CDR3 DNA follows: TGCGCCAGCAGCTTAGGGTTTACTGGAAACACCATATATTTT. Protein: CASSLGFTGNTIYF. The rearrangement links TRBV5-1 to TRBJ1-3; no clear D. This CDR3 is built from 14 residues. V was trimmed by 2 bases and J by 2 bases, leaving 8 bases between them. Germline V gene data show CDR1 as SGHRS and CDR2 as YFSETQ.

CDR3 nucleotides: TGCAGCGACGCTGCGGCGGGGCCATACTATGGCTACACCTTC. Encoded protein: CSDAAAGPYYGYTF. This chain links TRBV29-1 with TRBJ1-2, with D perhaps TRBD1 (5 bases). There are 14 residues in the CDR3. Trimming stripped 7 bases from V and 3 bases from J, with 18 bases between. CDR1 and CDR2 from the germline V gene are SQVTM and ANQGSEA.

The rearrangement joins TRBV7-3 to TRBJ1-2; D is possibly TRBD1 (6 bases). The germline gives CDR1 SGHTA, CDR2 FQGTGA. This CDR3 has 13 residues. Deletions cut 5 bases from V and 4 bases from J, with 11 bases between. The CDR3 is CASSGQGSYGYTF. CDR3 DNA: TGTGCCAGCAGCGGGCAGGGGAGCTATGGCTACACCTTC.

On this clone: This same CDR3 is encoded by further DNA sequences in the sample. The chain carries TRBV6-1 and TRBJ1-5; D may be TRBD1 (6 bases). Germline V CDR1 and CDR2: MNHNS, SASEGT. Trimming shortened V by 1 base and J by 5 bases, and 9 bases separated the two germline ends. The CDR3 has 14 amino acids. The CDR3 spells CASSEGGADQPQHF. The CDR3 DNA sequence: TGTGCCAGCAGTGAAGGGGGGGCTGATCAGCCCCAGCATTTT.

J is TRBJ2-4 and V is TRBV5-1; TRBD2 agrees at 10 bases. Germline CDR1 reads SGHRS; CDR2 reads YFSETQ. The CDR3 has 16 amino acids. Trimming at V came to 0 bases and at J to 3 bases, leaving 3 bases not matched to a gene. The DNA for the CDR3 is TGCGCCAGCAGCTTGGTTCTAGCGGGGGACAAAAACATTCAGTACTTC. Protein sequence: CASSLVLAGDKNIQYF.

The chain recombines TRBV6-2 or TRBV6-3 with TRBJ2-1; 9 nucleotides agree with TRBD2. Germline assignment: CDR1 MNHEY and CDR2 SVGEGT. The CDR3 is 16 amino acids. V was clipped by 2 bases and J by 2 bases; unmatched bases: 4. The CDR3 DNA sequence: TGTGCCAGCAGTTACAGACGCGGGGGGGCCTACAATGAGCAGTTCTTC. Translated, it gives CASSYRRGGAYNEQFF.

This sequence joins TRBV5-4 and TRBJ1-2, with a possible D match to TRBD1 (5 bases). CDR1 is SGHNT, CDR2 YYREEE, per germline (reference sequence). Trimming pared 1 base from V and 6 bases from J, leaving 7 bases between. This CDR3 is 12 amino acids long. The CDR3 region is CASSLSGHGYTF. The CDR3, as DNA: TGTGCCAGCAGCTTGTCAGGGCATGGCTACACCTTC.

The chain couples TRBV30 to TRBJ2-7; 7 bases align to TRBD1. There are 14 residues in the CDR3. Germline CDR1 reads GTSNPN; CDR2 reads SVGIG (reference sequence). The V gene end was trimmed by 5 bases and the J gene end by 2 bases; junction bases not matched to a gene: 9. The CDR3 DNA sequence: TGTGCCTGGGAACCGGGACAGATCGCCTACGAGCAGTACTTC. This gives the protein CAWEPGQIAYEQYF.

This clone was detected once. V gene TRBV20-1 combines with J gene TRBJ2-7, with D possibly TRBD2 on 6 matching bases. Germline lookup yields CDR1 DFQATT and CDR2 SNEGSKA (reference sequence). Trimming took 6 bases from V and 7 from J, leaving 13 bases between them. The CDR3 is made up of 11 amino acids. CDR3 residues: CSATREEEQYF. CDR3 coding DNA: TGCAGTGCCACAAGGGAGGAGGAGCAGTACTTC.

The J gene is TRBJ1-6, the V gene TRBV14; unclear D gene. The V and J ends lost 0 bases and 7 bases respectively, with 13 bases between them. The germline V gene encodes CDR1 SGHDN and CDR2 FVKESK. This CDR3 region has 16 residues. The CDR3 sequence is CASSQDFGVRNSPLHF. DNA for the CDR3: TGTGCCAGCAGCCAAGACTTTGGGGTGAGGAATTCACCCCTCCACTTT.

V is TRBV28 and J is TRBJ2-7, with TRBD2 as a possible D gene (7 bases). Germline V lookup: CDR1 MDHEN, CDR2 SYDVKM. The CDR3 is 15 amino acids. The germline V and J ends were trimmed by 2 bases and 6 bases, with 17 bases remaining between them. CDR3 nucleotides: TGTGCCAGCAGTTTAAACCGGGGGGCGGGGCGCGAGCAGTACTTC. This translates into CASSLNRGAGREQYF. The variable domain in full, completed from reference TRBV28 and TRBJ2-7, reads DVKVTQSSRYLVKRTGEKVFLECVQDMDHENMFWYRQDPGLGLRLIYFSYDVKMKEKGDIPEGYSVSREKKERFSLILESASTNQTSMYLCASSLNRGAGREQYFGPGTRLTVT.

This clone was recorded only once. The J gene is TRBJ1-2, the V gene TRBV6-5; D not resolved. The CDR3 contains 15 residues. The germline V and J ends were trimmed by 4 bases and 7 bases, with 19 bases remaining between them. CDR1 is MNHEY and CDR2 is SVGAGI in the germline V gene. The CDR3 loop is CASSFLGPHGGGYTF. CDR3 DNA sequence: TGTGCCAGCAGTTTCCTAGGGCCCCATGGAGGTGGCTACACCTTC.

This sequence joins TRBV10-3 and TRBJ1-2; 9 positions agree with TRBD1. This CDR3 is built from 15 residues. CDR1 is ENHRY, CDR2 SYGVKD, per germline. V was clipped by 5 bases and J by 5 bases; unmatched bases: 9. CDR3 in DNA: TGTGCCATCAGTTCTGCCGGGACAGGGACATATGGCTACACCTTC. It yields the protein CAISSAGTGTYGYTF.

This clone was counted a single time. This chain connects TRBV27 to TRBJ2-7; D is possibly TRBD1 (6 bases). Per germline, CDR1 MNHEY and CDR2 SMNVEV (reference sequence). The CDR3 runs to 12 residues. The germline V and J ends were trimmed by 8 bases and 5 bases, with 13 bases remaining between them. For the CDR3, the DNA is TGTGCCAGCCGGCAGGGGATCGACGAGCAGTACTTC. Translation: CASRQGIDEQYF.